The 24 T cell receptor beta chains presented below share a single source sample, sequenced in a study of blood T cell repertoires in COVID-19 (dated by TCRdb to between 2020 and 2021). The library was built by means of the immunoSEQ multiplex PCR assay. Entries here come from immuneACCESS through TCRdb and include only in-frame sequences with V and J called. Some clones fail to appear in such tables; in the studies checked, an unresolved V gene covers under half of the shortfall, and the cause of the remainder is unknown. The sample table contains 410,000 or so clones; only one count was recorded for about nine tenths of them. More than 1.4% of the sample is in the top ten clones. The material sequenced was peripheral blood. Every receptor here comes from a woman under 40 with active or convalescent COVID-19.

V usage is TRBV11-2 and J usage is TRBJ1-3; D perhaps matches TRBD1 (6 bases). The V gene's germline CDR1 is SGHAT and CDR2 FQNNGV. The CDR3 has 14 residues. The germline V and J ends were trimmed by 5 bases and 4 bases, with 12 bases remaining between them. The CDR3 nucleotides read TGTGCCAGCAGCCTCAGGACAGAGGGAAACACCATATATTTT. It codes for CASSLRTEGNTIYF.

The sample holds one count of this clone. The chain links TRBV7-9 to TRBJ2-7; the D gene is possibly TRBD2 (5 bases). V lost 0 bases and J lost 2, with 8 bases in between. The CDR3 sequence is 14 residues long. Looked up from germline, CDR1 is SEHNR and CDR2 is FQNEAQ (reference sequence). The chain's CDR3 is CASSLARGTYEQYF. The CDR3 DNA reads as TGTGCCAGCAGCTTAGCTCGGGGTACCTACGAGCAGTACTTC.

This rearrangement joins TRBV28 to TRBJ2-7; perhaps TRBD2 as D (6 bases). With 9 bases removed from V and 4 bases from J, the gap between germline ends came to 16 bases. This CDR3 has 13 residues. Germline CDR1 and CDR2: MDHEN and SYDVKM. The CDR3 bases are TGTGCCAGTACGGGACTCGACGTTTACGAGCAGTACTTC. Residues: CASTGLDVYEQYF.

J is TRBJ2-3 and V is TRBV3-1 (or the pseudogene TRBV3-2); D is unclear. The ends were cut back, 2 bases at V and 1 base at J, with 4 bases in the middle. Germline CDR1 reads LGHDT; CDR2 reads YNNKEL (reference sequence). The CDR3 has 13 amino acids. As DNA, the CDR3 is TGTGCCAGCAGCCAACCCGGCACAGATACGCAGTATTTT. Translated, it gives CASSQPGTDTQYF.

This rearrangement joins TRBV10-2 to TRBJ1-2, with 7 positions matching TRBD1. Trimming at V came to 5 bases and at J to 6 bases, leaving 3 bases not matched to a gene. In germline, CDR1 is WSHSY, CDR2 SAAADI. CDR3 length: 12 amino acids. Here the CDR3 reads CASSQGDDGYTF. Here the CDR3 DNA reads TGCGCCAGCAGTCAGGGGGATGATGGCTACACCTTC.

The CDR3 DNA reads TGCGCCAGCTACCCCGGGCAGGGAAATTCACCCCTCCACTTT. Translated, it gives CASYPGQGNSPLHF. V and J are TRBV5-1 and TRBJ1-6; D possibly corresponds to TRBD1 (5 bases). From germline, CDR1 is SGHRS and CDR2 YFSETQ. The CDR3 totals 14 residues. Deletions cut 7 bases from V and 7 bases from J, with 15 bases between.

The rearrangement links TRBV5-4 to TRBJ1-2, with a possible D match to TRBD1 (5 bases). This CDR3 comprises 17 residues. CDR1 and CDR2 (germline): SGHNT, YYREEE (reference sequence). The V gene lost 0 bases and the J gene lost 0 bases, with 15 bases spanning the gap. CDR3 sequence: CASSLGRDFQANYGYTF. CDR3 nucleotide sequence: TGTGCCAGCAGCTTGGGTAGGGACTTCCAAGCTAACTATGGCTACACCTTC. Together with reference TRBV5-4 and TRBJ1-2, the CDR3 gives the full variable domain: ETGVTQSPTHLIKTRGQQVTLRCSSQSGHNTVSWYQQALGQGPQFIFQYYREEENGRGNFPPRFSGLQFPNYSSELNVNALELDDSALYLCASSLGRDFQANYGYTFGSGTRLTVV.

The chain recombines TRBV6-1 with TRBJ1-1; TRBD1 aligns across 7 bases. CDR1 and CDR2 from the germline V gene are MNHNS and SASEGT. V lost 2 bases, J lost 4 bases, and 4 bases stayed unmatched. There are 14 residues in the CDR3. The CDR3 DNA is TGTGCCAGCAGTGAAAGTCAGGGGGTCACTGAAGCTTTCTTT. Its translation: CASSESQGVTEAFF.

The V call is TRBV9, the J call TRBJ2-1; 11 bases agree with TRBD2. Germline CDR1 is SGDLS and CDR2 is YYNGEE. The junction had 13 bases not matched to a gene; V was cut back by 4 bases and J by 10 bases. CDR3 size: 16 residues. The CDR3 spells CASSRRLLAGVTEQFF. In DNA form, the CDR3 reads TGTGCCAGCAGCCGTCGTTTACTAGCGGGAGTTACAGAGCAGTTCTTC. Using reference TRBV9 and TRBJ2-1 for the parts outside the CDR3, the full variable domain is DSGVTQTPKHLITATGQRVTLRCSPRSGDLSVYWYQQSLDQGLQFLIQYYNGEERAKGNILERFSAQQFPDLHSELNLSSLELGDSALYFCASSRRLLAGVTEQFFGPGTRLTVL.

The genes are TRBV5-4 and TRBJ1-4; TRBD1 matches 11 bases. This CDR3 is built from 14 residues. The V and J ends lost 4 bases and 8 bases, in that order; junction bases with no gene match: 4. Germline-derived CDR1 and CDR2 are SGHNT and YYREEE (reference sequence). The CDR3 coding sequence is TGTGCCAGCAGCCCGGGACAGGGGGGCGAAAAACTGTTTTTT. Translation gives CASSPGQGGEKLFF. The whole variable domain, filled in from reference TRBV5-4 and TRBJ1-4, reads ETGVTQSPTHLIKTRGQQVTLRCSSQSGHNTVSWYQQALGQGPQFIFQYYREEENGRGNFPPRFSGLQFPNYSSELNVNALELDDSALYLCASSPGQGGEKLFFGSGTQLSVL.

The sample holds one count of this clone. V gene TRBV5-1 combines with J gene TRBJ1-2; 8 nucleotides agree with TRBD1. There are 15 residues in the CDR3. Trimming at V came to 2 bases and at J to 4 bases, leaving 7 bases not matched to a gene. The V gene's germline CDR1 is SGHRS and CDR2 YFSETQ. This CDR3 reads CASSFGQGGVYGYTF. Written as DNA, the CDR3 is TGCGCCAGCAGCTTTGGACAGGGAGGAGTCTATGGCTACACCTTC.

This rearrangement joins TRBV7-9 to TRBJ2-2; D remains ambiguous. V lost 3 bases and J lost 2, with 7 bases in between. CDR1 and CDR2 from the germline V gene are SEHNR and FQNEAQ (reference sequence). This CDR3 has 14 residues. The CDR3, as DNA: TGTGCCAGCAGCTTCGCGCTAAACACCGGGGAGCTGTTTTTT. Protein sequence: CASSFALNTGELFF.

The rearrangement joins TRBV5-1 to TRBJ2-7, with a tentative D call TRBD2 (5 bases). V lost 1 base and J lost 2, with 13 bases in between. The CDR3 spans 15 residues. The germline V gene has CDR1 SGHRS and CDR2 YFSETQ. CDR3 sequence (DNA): TGCGCCAGCAGCTTGTCGACTACCTCTACCTACGAGCAGTACTTC. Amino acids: CASSLSTTSTYEQYF.

As DNA, the CDR3 is TGTGCCAGTAGCAGGGGTACGGCCGGGGAGCTGTTTTTT. As protein: CASSRGTAGELFF. The J gene is TRBJ2-2, the V gene TRBV19, with TRBD1 as a possible D gene (6 bases). V lost 6 bases and J 6 bases, leaving 11 bases between the germline ends. CDR1 and CDR2 from the germline V gene are LNHDA and SQIVND (reference sequence). The CDR3 has 13 residues.

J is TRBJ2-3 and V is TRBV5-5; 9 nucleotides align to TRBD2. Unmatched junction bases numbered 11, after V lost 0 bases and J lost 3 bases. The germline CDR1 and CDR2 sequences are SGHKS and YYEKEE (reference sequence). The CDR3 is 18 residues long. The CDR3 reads CASSLDLSASGNTDTQYF. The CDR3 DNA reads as TGTGCCAGCAGCTTGGATCTCTCAGCTAGCGGGAATACAGATACGCAGTATTTT.

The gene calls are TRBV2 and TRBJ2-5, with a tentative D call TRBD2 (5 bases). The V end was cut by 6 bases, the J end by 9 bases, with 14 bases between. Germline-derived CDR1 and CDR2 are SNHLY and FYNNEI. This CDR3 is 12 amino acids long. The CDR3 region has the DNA TGTGCCAGCAGCCCCGGGGTTCGTTCCCAGTACTTC. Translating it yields CASSPGVRSQYF.

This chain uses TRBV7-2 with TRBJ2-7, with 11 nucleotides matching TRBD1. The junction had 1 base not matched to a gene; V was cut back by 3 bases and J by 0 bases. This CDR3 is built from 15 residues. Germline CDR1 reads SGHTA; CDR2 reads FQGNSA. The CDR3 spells CASSLGTGGSYEQYF. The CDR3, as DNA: TGTGCCAGCAGCTTGGGGACAGGGGGCTCCTACGAGCAGTACTTC.

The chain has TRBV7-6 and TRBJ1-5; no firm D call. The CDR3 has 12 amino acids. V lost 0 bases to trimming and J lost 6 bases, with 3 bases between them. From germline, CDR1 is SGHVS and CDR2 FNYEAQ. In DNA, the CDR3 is TGTGCCAGCAGCTTAGCCGGTCAGCCCCAGCATTTT. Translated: CASSLAGQPQHF.

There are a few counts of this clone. CDR3 sequence reads: CAWGGGLQETQYF. CDR3 DNA: TGTGCCTGGGGGGGAGGGTTACAAGAGACCCAGTACTTC. The genes are TRBV30 and TRBJ2-5; TRBD2 matches 7 bases. With 5 bases clipped from V and 2 bases from J, the junction kept 5 bases outside the gene matches. The CDR3 extends over 13 amino acids. CDR1 is GTSNPN, CDR2 SVGIG, per germline (reference sequence).

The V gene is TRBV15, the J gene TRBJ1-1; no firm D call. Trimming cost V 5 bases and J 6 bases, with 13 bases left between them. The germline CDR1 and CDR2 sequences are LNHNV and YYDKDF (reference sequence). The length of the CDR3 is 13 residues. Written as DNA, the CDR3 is TGTGCCACCAGCGGCCAAACCACCGCTGAAGCTTTCTTT. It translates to CATSGQTTAEAFF.

In DNA form, the CDR3 reads TGTGCCAGTAGTACTGACAGGGGGAAGGGTCACGAGCAGTACTTC. Translated: CASSTDRGKGHEQYF. This sequence joins TRBV19 and TRBJ2-7, with 9 positions matching TRBD1. CDR3 length: 15 residues. Germline trimming cut 4 bases from V and 5 bases from J; bases unmatched to any gene: 9. Germline CDR1 is LNHDA and CDR2 is SQIVND (reference sequence).

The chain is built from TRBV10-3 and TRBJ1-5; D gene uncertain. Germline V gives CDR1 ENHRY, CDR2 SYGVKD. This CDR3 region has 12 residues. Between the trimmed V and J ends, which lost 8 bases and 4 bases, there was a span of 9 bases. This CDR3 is CAISPGNQPQHF. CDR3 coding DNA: TGTGCCATCTCTCCGGGAAATCAGCCCCAGCATTTT.

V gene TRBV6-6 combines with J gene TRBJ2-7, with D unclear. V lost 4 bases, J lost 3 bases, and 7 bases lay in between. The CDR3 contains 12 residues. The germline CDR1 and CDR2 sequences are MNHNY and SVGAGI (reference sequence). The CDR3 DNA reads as TGTGCCAGCAGTTCCCTGAGCTACGAGCAGTACTTC. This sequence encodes CASSSLSYEQYF.

CDR3 protein: CASSVEPGLRYTEAFF. The DNA of the CDR3 is TGTGCCAGCAGCGTAGAACCAGGGTTACGTTACACTGAAGCTTTCTTT. The chain recombines TRBV9 with TRBJ1-1, with D tentatively TRBD1 (5 bases). CDR1 is SGDLS, CDR2 YYNGEE, per germline. V was clipped by 0 bases and J by 3 bases, with 15 bases between them. There are 16 residues in the CDR3.